The 3 T cell receptor beta chains listed next were all sequenced from one sample in a study of T cells in women clearing cervical HPV infection. The protocol was immunoSEQ multiplex PCR, while the TCRdb copy is restricted to in-frame clones and leaves out a portion. This table holds 40,000 to 55,000 clones. Specimen: blood buffy coat. The receptor source for this set is a woman between 18 and 70 years old with a cervical HPV16 infection that either progressed to CIN3+ or cleared (not recorded which).

A remark on this clone: The read ends 3 residues shy of where the CDR3 ends; the end is completed using the germline J gene. The rearrangement uses TRBV6-1 and TRBJ1-5, with 8 nucleotides matching TRBD1. After removal of 3 bases from V and 1 base from J, the junction contained 5 bases not matched to a gene. The CDR3 contains 16 residues. Per germline, CDR1 MNHNS and CDR2 SASEGT. The CDR3 is CASSEDRDRSNQPQHF. The covered CDR3 bases are TGTGCCAGCAGTGAGGACAGGGACCGGAGCAATCAGCCC.

As regards this clone: The CDR3 goes on 3 residues after the read ends, and that part is filled in from the germline J gene. Other DNA variants within this sample encode the same CDR3. The chain has TRBV7-9 and TRBJ2-1; 9 bases fit TRBD1. CDR3 length: 14 amino acids. Germline V gene data show CDR1 as SEHNR and CDR2 as FQNEAQ (reference sequence). The V gene end was trimmed by 3 bases and the J gene end by 6 bases; junction bases not matched to a gene: 3. CDR3 region: CASSLGQGGNEQFF. The sequenced CDR3 bases are TGTGCCAGCAGCTTGGGACAGGGTGGCAATGAG.

To note about this clone: From the germline J gene comes the end of the CDR3, since the read stops 3 residues before it. The V call is TRBV18, the J call TRBJ1-1; possibly TRBD1 for D (6 bases). The germline V gene has CDR1 KGHSH and CDR2 LQKENI. V was cut by 5 bases and J by 2 bases, with 12 bases left in between. The CDR3 length is 14 residues. The CDR3 bases that were read are TGTGCCAGCTCAGCAGACAGGTTCAACACTGAA. As protein: CASSADRFNTE. The entire CDR3 protein reads CASSADRFNTEAFF.